This T cell receptor (beta chain) was profiled in a study of blood T cell repertoires in COVID-19. Study in general: Samples taken during acute and convalescent COVID-19 were collected in the United States, Italy and Spain. In each case, the material was cDNA or gDNA derived from T cells, B-cell-depleted T cells, or PBMCs.

As originally analysed: Reference gene primer amplification gave estimated nucleated cell counts. Profiling relied on immunoSEQ multiplex PCR, and the TCRdb table lists in-frame clones only, not all of them. V and J calls and clone size are copied from that table; D and trimming were computed from the DNA. Of 70,000 to 80,000 clones in the sample, 82% were seen once. From germline, CDR1 is KGHSH and CDR2 LQKENI. V lost 3 bases to trimming and J lost 7 bases, with 13 bases between them. The length of the CDR3 is 15 residues. The specimen was peripheral blood. The sequence derives from a woman of 80 years or more with acute or convalescent COVID-19. The V and J genes are TRBV18 and TRBJ1-6; a possible D gene is TRBD1 (5 bases). CDR3 residues: CASSPRDLANSPLHF. CDR3 bases: TGTGCCAGCTCACCCCGGGACTTGGCAAATTCACCCCTCCACTTT.